This T cell receptor beta chain originates from a study of Ad26.COV2.S vaccination and SARS-CoV-2 variants. Study-level background: Participants got Ad26.COV2.S intramuscularly, once or twice 56 days apart. Whole-study findings and limits: While placebo recipients had lower spike-specific TCR breadth, vaccine recipients had more. The breadth of spike-specific CD8+ and CD4+ T cell responses after vaccination was reportedly substantial.

Documented treatment: about 20 received Ad26.COV2.S at low or high dose, single or two shots; 5 received placebo; per-sample allocation not given. The samples were gathered on day 63 after the first injection of vaccine or placebo. Boston supplied an adult donor aged 18-55 years. Sequencing was performed with immunoSEQ multiplex PCR; in TCRdb, only in-frame clones are kept and a portion is missing. There are around 400,000 clones in the sample; about 80% occur only once, and nearly 7.5% lies in the top ten. CDR1 and CDR2 from the germline V gene are MNHEY and SVGAGI. Trimming took off 5 bases at V and 2 bases at J, with 7 bases between the two ends. The CDR3 loop spans 13 amino acids. Note on this clone: Antigen unknown.

J is TRBJ1-5 and V is TRBV6-5; D is uncertain. The sequencing here drew on peripheral blood, taken in a trial of Ad26.COV2.S vaccine versus placebo. The source of this sequence is a person between 18 and 65 years old who received the Ad26.COV2.S COVID-19 vaccine or a placebo. CDR3 region: CASSSQGNQPQHF. CDR3 coding DNA: TGTGCCAGCAGTAGTCAGGGCAATCAGCCCCAGCATTTT.